One sample yielded the 6 T cell receptor beta chains listed below, sequenced in a study of Ad26.COV2.S vaccination and SARS-CoV-2 variants. The sample's treatment: some 20 received Ad26.COV2.S at low or high dose, single or two shots; about 5 received placebo; per-sample allocation not given. After the first vaccine or placebo injection, samples were drawn on day 63. Repertoires were generated with immunoSEQ multiplex PCR, while TCRdb's copy carries only in-frame clones and drops some. The sample lists about 440,000 clones; roughly 88% were seen once. The sample consisted of peripheral blood, taken in a trial of Ad26.COV2.S vaccine versus placebo. The source of these receptors is a person between 18 and 59 years old who received the Ad26.COV2.S COVID-19 vaccine or a placebo.

This clone was detected a few times. The V and J genes are TRBV7-2 and TRBJ2-7; perhaps TRBD2 as D (6 bases). The CDR3 is 15 amino acids. V dropped 2 bases and J dropped 2 bases, with 13 bases sitting between them. Germline V gene sequence: CDR1 SGHTA, CDR2 FQGNSA. In nucleotides, the CDR3 is TGTGCCAGCAGCTTAAGGAGGGACTCTACCTACGAGCAGTACTTC. It yields the protein CASSLRRDSTYEQYF.

The chain links TRBV19 to TRBJ1-1, with D possibly TRBD1 on 6 matching bases. The CDR3 consists of 14 residues. V lost 8 bases to trimming and J lost 7 bases, with 20 bases between them. Germline V CDR1 and CDR2: LNHDA, SQIVND (reference sequence). DNA of the CDR3: TGTGCCAGTGGGGGGGCCGGTATAGGTGGTGAAGCTTTCTTT. Translated, it gives CASGGAGIGGEAFF.

J is TRBJ2-1 and V is TRBV19; 8 positions match TRBD2. This CDR3 region has 16 residues. J was trimmed by 2 bases and V by 1 base; bases with no gene match: 4. Germline assignment: CDR1 LNHDA and CDR2 SQIVND (reference sequence). CDR3 protein: CASSIGGLVPYNEQFF. Here the CDR3 DNA reads TGTGCCAGTAGTATAGGGGGACTAGTCCCCTACAATGAGCAGTTCTTC.

The rearrangement joins TRBV5-1 to TRBJ2-7; D possibly corresponds to TRBD2 (6 bases). Germline V gene data show CDR1 as SGHRS and CDR2 as YFSETQ. The V gene lost 0 bases and the J gene lost 5 bases, with 15 bases spanning the gap. This CDR3 has 15 residues. The CDR3 region has the DNA TGCGCCAGCAGCTTGGGGGCGGGACTGTCGGACGAGCAGTACTTC. Encoded protein: CASSLGAGLSDEQYF.

The sample holds a few counts of this clone. The rearrangement links TRBV27 to TRBJ2-1; the match to TRBD2 covers 7 bases. The CDR3 consists of 14 residues. Germline CDR1 reads MNHEY; CDR2 reads SMNVEV (reference sequence). V shed 3 bases, J shed 5 bases, and the junction held 4 bases outside the gene matches. Here the CDR3 reads CASSFRSGNNEQFF. CDR3 in DNA: TGTGCCAGCAGTTTCCGAAGCGGGAACAATGAGCAGTTCTTC.

The V gene is TRBV28, the J gene TRBJ1-1, with D possibly TRBD1 on 5 matching bases. The V gene lost 5 bases and the J gene lost 8 bases, with 12 bases spanning the gap. Germline V lookup: CDR1 MDHEN, CDR2 SYDVKM. The CDR3 spans 12 residues. The CDR3: CASSTGYREAFF. The CDR3 coding sequence is TGTGCCAGCAGTACCGGTTACAGGGAAGCTTTCTTT.